This TCR beta chain stems from a study of blood T cells in healthy people across ages. Study outcomes and limitations: When set beside aged donors, long-lived donors presented more naive CD4+ cells and higher diversity.

The table lists this clonotype with a few counts. The antigen remains undetermined. Every donor contributed roughly 11 milliliters of peripheral blood by blood draw. The CDR3 contains 13 residues. V lost 4 bases to trimming and J lost 9 bases, with 10 bases between them. Primers used in a second PCR of about 7 to 12 cycles were a sample-barcoded 5' primer and a J-beta primer mix. TCRdb redid the calling of the 5' RACE reads with MiXCR, one entry per CDR3 protein. The sample lists 540,000 or so distinct CDR3 sequences; under 30% were seen once. This sample was also put to use in a study of T cells of mothers and their children.

Material for sequencing was blood. The sequence derives from a boy younger than 18 in good health. The genes are TRBV6-7 and TRBJ1-6; no reliable D call. Being an ORF, TRBV6-7 has a function that is uncertain. Written as DNA, the CDR3 is TGTGCCAGCAGTTTGTCGAGGGCTTCACCCCTCCACTTT. Translated: CASSLSRASPLHF.